This TCR beta chain was documented in a study of graft-versus-host responses after intestinal transplantation. Study-wide findings and caveats: Peak GvH clone levels in circulation were associated with early post-transplant HvG declines.

Trimming cost V 8 bases and J 12 bases, with 14 bases left between them. The CDR3 is 11 residues long. Germline loops: CDR1 SNHLY, CDR2 FYNNEI. Details on this clone: Its cognate antigen is unknown.

Sequencing used immunoSEQ multiplex PCR; TCRdb keeps in-frame clones, though not all of them. The sample holds about 8,400 clones, approximately 74% seen once. Processing of graft tissue released intraepithelial and lamina propria lymphocytes. The gene calls are TRBV2 and TRBJ2-1; tentatively, D is TRBD2 (5 bases). The receptor was isolated from a human patient who received an intestinal transplant, so some T cells may come from the graft donor. The sample was ileum tissue, taken 494 days after intestinal transplant. The CDR3 is CASRGSLGQFF. CDR3 sequence (DNA): TGTGCCAGCCGGGGATCCCTAGGGCAGTTCTTC.